This paragraph reports one T cell receptor beta chain. The germline V gene has CDR1 LNHDA and CDR2 SQIVND (reference sequence). V lost 7 bases, J lost 5 bases, and 13 bases stayed unmatched. This CDR3 contains 16 residues. This entry belongs to a study of blood T cell repertoires in COVID-19. Overall study context: Spain, Italy and the United States supplied samples that represented acute and convalescent COVID-19. T cells, B-cell-depleted T cells, or PBMCs supplied cDNA or gDNA.

Original handling: Reference gene primer amplification in the assay estimated nucleated cell counts. TCRdb's table, derived via immunoSEQ multiplex PCR, lists solely in-frame clones and lacks some. V and J calls and clone size are copied from that table; D and trimming were computed from the DNA. The sample carries about 240,000 clones, more than 70% recorded once. This rearrangement joins TRBV19 to TRBJ2-1; TRBD1 matches 8 bases. Sequenced: peripheral blood. The source of this sequence is an older man with acute or convalescent COVID-19. The CDR3 nucleotides are TGTGCCAGTAAGGACCGACAGGGGAGAAACCACAATGAGCAGTTCTTC. Translating it yields CASKDRQGRNHNEQFF. The whole variable domain, filled in from reference TRBV19 and TRBJ2-1, reads DGGITQSPKYLFRKEGQNVTLSCEQNLNHDAMYWYRQDPGQGLRLIYYSQIVNDFQKGDIAEGYSVSREKKESFPLTVTSAQKNPTAFYLCASKDRQGRNHNEQFFGPGTRLTVL.